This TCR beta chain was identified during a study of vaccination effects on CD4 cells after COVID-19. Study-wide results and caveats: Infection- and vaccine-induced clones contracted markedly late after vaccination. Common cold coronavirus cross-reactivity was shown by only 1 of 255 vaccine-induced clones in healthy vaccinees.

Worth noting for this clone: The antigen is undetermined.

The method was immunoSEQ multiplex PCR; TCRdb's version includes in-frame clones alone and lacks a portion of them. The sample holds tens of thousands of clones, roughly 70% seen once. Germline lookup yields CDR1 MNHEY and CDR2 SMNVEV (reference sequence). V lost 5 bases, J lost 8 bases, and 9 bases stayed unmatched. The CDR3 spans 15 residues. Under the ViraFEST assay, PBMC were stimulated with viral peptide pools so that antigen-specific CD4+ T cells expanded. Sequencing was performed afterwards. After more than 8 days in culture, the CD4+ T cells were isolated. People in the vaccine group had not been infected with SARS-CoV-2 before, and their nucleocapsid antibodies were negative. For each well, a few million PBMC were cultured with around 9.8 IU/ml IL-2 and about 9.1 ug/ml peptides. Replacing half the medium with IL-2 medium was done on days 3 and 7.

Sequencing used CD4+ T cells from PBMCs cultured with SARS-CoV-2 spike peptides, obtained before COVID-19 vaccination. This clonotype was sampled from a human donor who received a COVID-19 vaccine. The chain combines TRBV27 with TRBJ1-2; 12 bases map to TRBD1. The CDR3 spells CASSRQGQGAPGYTF. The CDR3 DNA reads TGTGCCAGCAGTAGACAGGGACAGGGGGCGCCCGGCTACACCTTC.